Listed below are T cell receptor beta chains from one sample, sequenced in a study of OX40 agonist ivuxolimab in advanced cancers. Using immunoSEQ multiplex PCR, the repertoire was profiled, and TCRdb retains in-frame clones only, with some absent. The repertoire holds more than 7,500 clones, with about nine tenths as singletons. The specimen was CD4+ or CD8+ T cells sorted from blood, collected in a trial of the OX40 agonist ivuxolimab. Receptors originate from an adult with an advanced solid tumor such as melanoma, head and neck, liver or kidney cancer. The CDR3 runs from the conserved cysteine through the conserved F or W. D genes are given only for firm matches. The size field is filled for only some rows; it gives once, few, many or a size class.

clone_size	d_call	v_call	j_call	cdr3_aa	cdr3_nt
-	TRBD1	TRBV7-8	TRBJ1-1	CASSLLNRGRNEAFF	TGTGCCAGCAGCTTATTGAACAGGGGGCGGAATGAAGCTTTCTTT
-	TRBD1	TRBV4-3	TRBJ2-7	CASSIDRGQPYEQYF	TGCGCCAGCAGCATTGACAGGGGTCAGCCCTACGAGCAGTACTTC
once	-	TRBV19	TRBJ1-1	CASSGAWRDTEAFF	TGTGCCAGCAGCGGGGCGTGGCGAGACACTGAAGCTTTCTTT
-	TRBD1	TRBV9	TRBJ2-3	CASSAQTGLADTQYF	TGTGCCAGCAGCGCCCAGACAGGGTTGGCAGATACGCAGTATTTT
-	-	TRBV6-6	TRBJ2-7	CASSYSGEQYF	TGTGCCAGCAGTTACTCGGGCGAGCAGTACTTC
-	TRBD2	TRBV28	TRBJ2-7	CATTVAGEDYEQYF	TGTGCCACGACCGTAGCGGGAGAAGACTACGAGCAGTACTTC
-	TRBD1	TRBV4-3	TRBJ1-4	CASSHGQGATNEKLFF	TGCGCCAGCAGCCACGGACAGGGGGCAACTAATGAAAAACTGTTTTTT
-	TRBD1	TRBV6-9	TRBJ2-1	CASSYTTGGNEQFF	TGTGCCAGCAGTTACACTACAGGGGGCAATGAGCAGTTCTTC
-	-	TRBV4-1	TRBJ2-3	CASAQWDGGDTQYF	TGCGCCAGCGCCCAATGGGACGGCGGAGATACGCAGTATTTT
-	-	TRBV29-1	TRBJ1-2	CSVEDLAGARANYGYTF	TGCAGCGTTGAAGATTTAGCAGGGGCGAGAGCTAACTATGGCTACACCTTC